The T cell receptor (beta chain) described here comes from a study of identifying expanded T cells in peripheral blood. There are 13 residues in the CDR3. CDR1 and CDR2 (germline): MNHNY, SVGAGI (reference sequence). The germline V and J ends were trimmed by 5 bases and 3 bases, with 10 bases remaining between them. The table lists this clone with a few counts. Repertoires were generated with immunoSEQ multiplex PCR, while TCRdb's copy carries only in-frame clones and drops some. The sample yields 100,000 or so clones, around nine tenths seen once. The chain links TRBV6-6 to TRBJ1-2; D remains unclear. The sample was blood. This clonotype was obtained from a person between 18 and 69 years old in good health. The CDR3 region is CASSRGPDYGYTF. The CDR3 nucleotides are TGTGCCAGCAGTCGCGGACCCGACTATGGCTACACCTTC.